This TCR beta chain came from a study of blood T cell repertoires in COVID-19. Study-wide background: Sample material is recorded as cDNA or gDNA derived from T cells, B-cell-depleted T cells, or PBMCs.

CDR3 size: 15 residues. J was trimmed by 2 bases and V by 2 bases; bases with no gene match: 5. Germline CDR1 and CDR2: KGHSH and LQKENI. The table came from immunoSEQ multiplex PCR; TCRdb's copy has only in-frame clones and leaves some out. The data show some 96,000 clones, roughly 80% seen once. The chain joins TRBV18 to TRBJ2-7; TRBD1 matches 8 bases. Input material: peripheral blood. This receptor was identified in a human donor in a cohort sampled during active COVID-19. The CDR3: CASSPFQGATYEQYF. The CDR3 coding sequence is TGTGCCAGCTCACCATTCCAGGGGGCTACCTACGAGCAGTACTTC.